This is a list of T cell receptor beta chains from one sample in a study of cytomegalovirus exposure and HLA in healthy donors. Measured with immunoSEQ multiplex PCR; TCRdb has only the in-frame clones, and not every one. The sample records around 120,000 clones, 79% being singletons. Sequences were obtained from PBMCs. These receptors came from a woman between 35 and 50 years old in good health and CMV-seronegative. CDR3s include the opening cysteine and the closing phenylalanine or tryptophan. A D gene is named only where the DNA matches it firmly. Rows give clone size only sometimes, using once, few, many, or a class for an expanded clone.

V	size	D	J	CDR3	DNA
TRBV28	NA	TRBD2	TRBJ2-5	CASSIPRTSAGEQYF	TGTGCCAGCAGTATCCCGCGGACCTCGGCGGGGGAGCAGTACTTC
TRBV9	NA	TRBD1	TRBJ2-7	CASSVEGGFSYEQYF	TGTGCCAGCAGCGTAGAAGGGGGCTTTTCCTACGAGCAGTACTTC
TRBV6-6	once	TRBD1	TRBJ1-5	CASKKGTGWDQPQHF	TGTGCCAGCAAAAAGGGGACAGGGTGGGATCAGCCCCAGCATTTT
TRBV7-9	NA	NA	TRBJ1-1	CASSQTLGGTEAFF	TGTGCCAGCAGCCAAACATTGGGGGGGACTGAAGCTTTCTTT
TRBV6-1	NA	TRBD1	TRBJ1-2	CASSAGQVYGYTF	TGTGCCAGCAGTGCGGGACAGGTCTATGGCTACACCTTC
TRBV28	few	NA	TRBJ1-3	CASSFAGRSPNTIYF	TGTGCCAGCAGTTTTGCGGGACGGTCACCGAACACCATATATTTT
TRBV7-9	NA	NA	TRBJ2-2	CASTSNTGELFF	TGTGCCAGCACCTCGAACACCGGGGAGCTGTTTTTT
TRBV7-6	NA	NA	TRBJ1-2	CASSSPGSYGYTF	TGTGCCAGCAGCTCCCCAGGGTCCTATGGCTACACCTTC
TRBV7-2	NA	TRBD2	TRBJ2-2	CASSLGRPSGKVGELFF	TGTGCCAGCAGCTTAGGCCGCCCCAGCGGGAAGGTCGGGGAGCTGTTTTTT
TRBV10-1	NA	TRBD2	TRBJ2-7	CASSERTSGIYEQYF	TGCGCCAGCAGTGAACGGACTAGCGGGATCTACGAGCAGTACTTC
TRBV11-2	few	TRBD1	TRBJ1-1	CASSTGTGPTEAFF	TGTGCCAGCAGCACTGGGACAGGGCCCACTGAAGCTTTCTTT
TRBV10-3	NA	NA	TRBJ1-1	CAISESSTEAFF	TGTGCCATCAGTGAGTCCAGCACTGAAGCTTTCTTT
TRBV7-2	NA	TRBD2	TRBJ2-5	CASSLGGGRVGETQYF	TGTGCCAGCAGCTTAGGGGGCGGGAGGGTCGGTGAGACCCAGTACTTC
TRBV30	NA	NA	TRBJ2-7	CAWRTGLPYEQYF	TGTGCCTGGAGAACAGGGCTACCCTACGAGCAGTACTTC
TRBV7-9	NA	NA	TRBJ1-1	CASDLEGNTEAFF	TGTGCCAGCGACCTCGAGGGGAACACTGAAGCTTTCTTT
TRBV18	NA	NA	TRBJ2-5	CASVRDIEETQYF	TGTGCCAGCGTCCGGGACATAGAAGAGACCCAGTACTTC
TRBV6-5	NA	TRBD1	TRBJ2-7	CASRGQGTYEQYF	TGTGCCAGCAGAGGACAGGGCACCTACGAGCAGTACTTC
TRBV4-3	few	NA	TRBJ2-3	CASSQGRRRSPDTQYF	TGCGCCAGCAGCCAAGGGAGACGTCGCAGCCCAGATACGCAGTATTTT
TRBV7-9	NA	NA	TRBJ1-1	CASSLSGEAFF	TGTGCCAGCAGCTTATCAGGAGAAGCTTTCTTT
TRBV28	NA	NA	TRBJ2-5	CASSFSGVQETQYF	TGTGCCAGCAGTTTCTCGGGGGTACAAGAGACCCAGTACTTC
TRBV7-8	NA	TRBD2	TRBJ2-1	CASSPGLAGGPPSYNEQFF	TGTGCCAGCAGCCCGGGACTAGCGGGAGGGCCTCCGTCTTACAATGAGCAGTTCTTC
TRBV7-9	NA	TRBD2	TRBJ2-5	CASSLGTSGSETQYF	TGTGCCAGCAGCCTCGGGACTAGCGGTTCAGAGACCCAGTACTTC
TRBV19	once	TRBD2	TRBJ2-7	CASSTRAGVSYEQYF	TGTGCCAGTAGTACACGAGCGGGGGTGTCCTACGAGCAGTACTTC
TRBV7-9	NA	NA	TRBJ1-2	CASSLAQGYGYTF	TGTGCCAGCAGCTTAGCCCAGGGGTATGGCTACACCTTC
TRBV5-1	few	NA	TRBJ2-2	CASMAGLDTGELFF	TGCGCCAGCATGGCAGGGTTGGACACCGGGGAGCTGTTTTTT
TRBV12-5	NA	NA	TRBJ1-1	CASGLVEGLYTEAFF	TGTGCTAGTGGTTTGGTGGAGGGGTTATACACTGAAGCTTTCTTT
TRBV30	few	TRBD1	TRBJ1-1	CASSQGWTEAFF	TGTGCCTCCTCACAGGGGTGGACTGAAGCTTTCTTT
TRBV4-3	NA	TRBD2	TRBJ2-1	CASSQGSGGGNEQFF	TGCGCCAGCAGCCAAGGGTCGGGAGGAGGGAATGAGCAGTTCTTC
TRBV5-8	NA	NA	TRBJ1-1	CASTILQVNTEAFF	TGTGCCAGCACCATATTACAGGTGAACACTGAAGCTTTCTTT